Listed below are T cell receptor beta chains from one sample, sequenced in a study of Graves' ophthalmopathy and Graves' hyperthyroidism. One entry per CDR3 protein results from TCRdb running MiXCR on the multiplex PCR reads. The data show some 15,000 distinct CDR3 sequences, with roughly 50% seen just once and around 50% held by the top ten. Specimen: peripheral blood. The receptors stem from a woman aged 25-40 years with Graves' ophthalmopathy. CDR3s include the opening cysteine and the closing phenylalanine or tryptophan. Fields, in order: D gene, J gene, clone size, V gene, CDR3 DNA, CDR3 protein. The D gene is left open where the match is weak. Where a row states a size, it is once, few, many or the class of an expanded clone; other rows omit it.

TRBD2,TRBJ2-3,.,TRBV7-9,TGTGCCTCCCTCACGAGCGGGAGAGGCACAGATACGCAGGATTTT,CASLTSGRGTDTQDF
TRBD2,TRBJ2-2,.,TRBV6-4,TGTGCCAGCAGTGACTCAGCGGGAACTGGCACCGGGGAGCTGTTTTTT,CASSDSAGTGTGELFF
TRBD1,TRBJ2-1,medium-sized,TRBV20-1,TGCAGTGCTAGACCTTGGGGACAGGGCCTTACCAATGAGCAGTTCTTC,CSARPWGQGLTNEQFF
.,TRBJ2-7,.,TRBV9,TGTGCCAGCAGCCTCCGGGACTCTCCCTCCGAGCAGTACTTC,CASSLRDSPSEQYF
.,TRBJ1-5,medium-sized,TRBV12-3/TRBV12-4,TGTGCCAGCAGTCAGACAGTCCTAAGCAATCAGCCCCAGCATTTT,CASSQTVLSNQPQHF
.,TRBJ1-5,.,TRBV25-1,TGTGCCAGCAGTGCCGGATCAGTGAGTCAGCCCCAGCATTTT,CASSAGSVSQPQHF
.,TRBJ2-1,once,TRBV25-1,TGTGCCAGCTGTGCTTGGACCAGCAGGATGGATGAGCAGTTCTTC,CASCAWTSRMDEQFF
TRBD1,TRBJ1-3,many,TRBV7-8,TGTGCCAGCAGCTTAGGAGGGGGCTTTGGAAACACCATATATTTT,CASSLGGGFGNTIYF
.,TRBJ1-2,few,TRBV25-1,TGTGCCAGCAGCCGAGGGGCAGTTGGCTACACCTTC,CASSRGAVGYTF
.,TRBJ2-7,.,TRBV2,TGTGCCAGCACCTGGGCAGACAGCTACGAGCAGTACTTC,CASTWADSYEQYF
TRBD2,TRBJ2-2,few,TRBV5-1,TGCGCCAGCAGCTTGGTGACTAGCGGGAACACCGGGGAGCTGTTTTTT,CASSLVTSGNTGELFF
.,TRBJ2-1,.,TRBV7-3,TGTGCCAGCAGCCCACACCTTTACAATGAGCAGTTCTTC,CASSPHLYNEQFF
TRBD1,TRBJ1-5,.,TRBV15,TGTGCCACCAGCAGCCGGACAGGGTTACAGCCCCAGCATTTT,CATSSRTGLQPQHF
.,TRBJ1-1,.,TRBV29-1,TGCAGCGTTGCCCGGACAGAGAACACTGAAGCTTTCTTT,CSVARTENTEAFF
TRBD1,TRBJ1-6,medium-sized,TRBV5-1,TGCGCCAGCAGCTACGACAGGGCTCGCTCCTATAATTCACCCCTCCACTTT,CASSYDRARSYNSPLHF
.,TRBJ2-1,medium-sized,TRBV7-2,TGTGCCAGCAGCTTAGGGCTAGCCGACAATGAGCAGTTCTTC,CASSLGLADNEQFF
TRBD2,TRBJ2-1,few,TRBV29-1,TGCAGCGTTGAAGGACTAGCGGGACGTAATGAGCAGTTCTTC,CSVEGLAGRNEQFF
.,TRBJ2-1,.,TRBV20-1,TGCAGTGCTACCCGGGACCGCAATGAGCAGTTCTTC,CSATRDRNEQFF
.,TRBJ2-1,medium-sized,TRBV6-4,TGTGCCAGCAGTGACTCGGGGCTAGCGTTCAATGAGCAGTTCTTC,CASSDSGLAFNEQFF
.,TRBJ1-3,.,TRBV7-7,TGTGCCGCGGGGGGGGCCGGAAACACCGTATATTTT,CAAGGAGNTVYF
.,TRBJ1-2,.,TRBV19,TGTGCCAGTAGTATTGGACACCAGTATGGCTACACCTTC,CASSIGHQYGYTF
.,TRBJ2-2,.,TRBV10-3,TGTGCCATCACCGGGGAGCTGTTTTTT,CAITGELFF
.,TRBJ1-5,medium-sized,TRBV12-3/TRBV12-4,TGTGCCAGCAGTGATGACAATGGCAATCAGCCCCAGCATTTT,CASSDDNGNQPQHF
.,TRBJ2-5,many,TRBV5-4,TGTGCCAGCAGCTTAGATTTGAGGTGGGGTGAGACCCAGTACTTC,CASSLDLRWGETQYF
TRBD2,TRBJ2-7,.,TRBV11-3,TGTGCCAGCAGCTTAGTAGCGGGGGCGGGGGAGCAGTACTTC,CASSLVAGAGEQYF
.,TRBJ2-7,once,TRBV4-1,TGCGCCAGCAGCCAAGCCCTCGGCAGGGGCTACGAGCAGTACTTC,CASSQALGRGYEQYF
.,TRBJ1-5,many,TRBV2,TGTGCCACGAGGGGTCAGGGTTCGCCCAATCAGCCCCAGCATTTT,CATRGQGSPNQPQHF
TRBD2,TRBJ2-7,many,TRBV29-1,TGCAGCGTTGAAGAGGGGCGGGGGTACGAGCAGTACTTC,CSVEEGRGYEQYF
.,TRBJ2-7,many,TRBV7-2,TGTGCCAGCAGAGGACTTAACTACGAGCAGTACTTC,CASRGLNYEQYF
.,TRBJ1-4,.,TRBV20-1,TGCAGTGCTAGAGGGGAGACAGTAGCTAATGAAAAACTGTTTTTT,CSARGETVANEKLFF
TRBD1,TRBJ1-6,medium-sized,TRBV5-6,TGTGCCAGCAGCTTGTCGTTGGGCAGGGGGCGTTCACCCCTCCACTTT,CASSLSLGRGRSPLHF
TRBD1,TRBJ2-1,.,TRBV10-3,TGTGCCATCAGTGATAGAGAACAGGGGGACAATGAGCAGTTCTTC,CAISDREQGDNEQFF
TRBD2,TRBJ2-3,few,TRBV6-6,TGTGCCAGCACTAGCGGATACACAGATACGCAGTATTTT,CASTSGYTDTQYF
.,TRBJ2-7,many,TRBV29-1,TGCAGCGTTGGGTCTCCACTCTCCTACGAGCAGTACTTC,CSVGSPLSYEQYF
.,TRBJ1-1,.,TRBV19,TGTGCCAGTAGCCGAGGACAGTGGAACACTGAAGCTTTCTTT,CASSRGQWNTEAFF
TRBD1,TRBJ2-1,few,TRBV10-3,TGTGCCATCAGTGATAGAGAACAGGGGGCCTACAATGAGCAGTTCTTC,CAISDREQGAYNEQFF
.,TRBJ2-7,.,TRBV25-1,TGTGCCAGCAGTGAAGTATTCCACGAGCAGTACTTC,CASSEVFHEQYF
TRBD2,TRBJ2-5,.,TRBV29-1,TGCAGCGGGACTAGCGGGAGAGAAGAGACCCAGTACTTC,CSGTSGREETQYF
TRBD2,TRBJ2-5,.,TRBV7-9,TGTGCCAGCAGCTTACGCCGCGGGGGGCCACAAGAGACCCAGTACTTC,CASSLRRGGPQETQYF
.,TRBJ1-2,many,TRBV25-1,TGTACCAGCAGTGAGGCCAGGGGTAACTATGGCTACACCTTC,CTSSEARGNYGYTF
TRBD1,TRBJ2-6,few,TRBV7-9,TGTGCCAGCAGGGGACAGGGACGAACTGGGGCCAACGTCCTGACTTTC,CASRGQGRTGANVLTF
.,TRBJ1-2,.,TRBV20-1,TGCAGTGCTGAGGACGGTCACTATGGCTACACCTTC,CSAEDGHYGYTF
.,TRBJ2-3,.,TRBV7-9,TGTGCCAGCAGCCCGACTCGGCTAGGCCCCCCCACAGATACGCAGTATTTT,CASSPTRLGPPTDTQYF
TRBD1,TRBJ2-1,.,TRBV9,TGTGCCAGCACCACGGACAGGTCGAGTGAGCAGTTCTTC,CASTTDRSSEQFF
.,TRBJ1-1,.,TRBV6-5,TGTGCCAGCAATCGGGACTCGAGCACTGAAGCTTTCTTT,CASNRDSSTEAFF
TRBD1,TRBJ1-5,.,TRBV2,TGTGCCAGCAGTGAAGCGCTTCACGGGACAGCTAATCAGCCCCAGCATTTT,CASSEALHGTANQPQHF
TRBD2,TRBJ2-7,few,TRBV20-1,TGCAGTGCTAGTACTAGCGGGAGTTCCTACGAGCAGTACTTC,CSASTSGSSYEQYF
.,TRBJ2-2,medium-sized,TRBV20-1,TGCAGTGCTAGTGCTTCCCTAGCGACCAACACCGGGGAGCTGTTTTTT,CSASASLATNTGELFF
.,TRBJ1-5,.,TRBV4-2,TGTGCCAGCAGCCAAGACCGACAAAATCAGCCCCAGCATTTT,CASSQDRQNQPQHF
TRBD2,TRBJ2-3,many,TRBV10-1,TGCGCCAGCAGTGGGACTAGCGGGAGAACAGATACGCAGTATTTT,CASSGTSGRTDTQYF
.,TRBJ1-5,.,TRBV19,TGTGCCAGTAGTATAACCCCCGGCAATCAGCCCCAGCATTTT,CASSITPGNQPQHF
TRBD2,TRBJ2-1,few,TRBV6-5,TGTGCCAGCAGGTGGACTAGCGGGAGCTATGAGCAGTTCTTC,CASRWTSGSYEQFF
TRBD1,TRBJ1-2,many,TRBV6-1,TGTGCCAGCAGTGAGTCGACAGGGTGGGCTAACTATGGCTACACCTTC,CASSESTGWANYGYTF
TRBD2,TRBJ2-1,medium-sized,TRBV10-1,TGCGCCAGCAGTGAGTTAGCGGGAGGGCTGAATGAGCAGTTCTTC,CASSELAGGLNEQFF
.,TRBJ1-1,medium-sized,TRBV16,TGTGCCAGCAGCCCCCAGGTCCAGATGAACGTTGAAGCTTTCTTT,CASSPQVQMNVEAFF